One sample yielded the 13 T cell receptor beta chains listed below, sequenced in a study of shared clonotypes between healthy human individuals. The table came from immunoSEQ multiplex PCR; TCRdb's copy has only in-frame clones and leaves some out. The data show about 1.5 million clones, 95% to 99% seen once. Sequenced sample: naive CD4+ T cells sorted from blood. Specified subset: CD45RA+ positively selected. These receptors all stem from a young man in good health.

This chain connects TRBV27 to TRBJ2-1; possibly TRBD1 or TRBD2 for D (5 bases each). This CDR3 has 17 residues. V dropped 2 bases and J dropped 6 bases, with 20 bases sitting between them. The germline V gene encodes CDR1 MNHEY and CDR2 SMNVEV (reference sequence). This CDR3 reads CASSLNTGPPYRNEQFF. The CDR3 nucleotides read TGTGCCAGCAGTTTAAATACGGGGCCCCCCTATCGCAATGAGCAGTTCTTC.

This sequence joins TRBV27 and TRBJ2-7; no clear D. Germline CDR1 reads MNHEY; CDR2 reads SMNVEV (reference sequence). This CDR3 comprises 16 residues. V was clipped by 1 base and J by 3 bases, with 16 bases between them. For the CDR3, the DNA is TGTGCCAGCAGTTTATACCCCCCCCAAGGCAGCTACGAGCAGTACTTC. Translating it yields CASSLYPPQGSYEQYF.

Comment on this clone: This same CDR3 is encoded by further DNA sequences in the sample. The chain links TRBV28 to TRBJ2-2; no clear D. CDR3 length: 12 residues. The V end was cut by 6 bases, the J end by 2 bases, with 4 bases between. CDR1 and CDR2 from the germline V gene are MDHEN and SYDVKM. The CDR3 region is CASSLNTGELFF. The CDR3 nucleotides are TGTGCCAGCAGCCTAAACACCGGGGAGCTGTTTTTT.

V usage is TRBV7-2 and J usage is TRBJ2-7, with 7 positions matching TRBD2. With V trimmed by 5 bases and J by 0 bases, 7 bases remained unmatched. The CDR3 loop spans 15 amino acids. Germline V gene lookup returns CDR1 SGHTA and CDR2 FQGNSA. DNA of the CDR3: TGTGCCAGCAGCCCCCTGACTAGCAGCTCCTACGAGCAGTACTTC. Residues: CASSPLTSSSYEQYF.

The chain recombines TRBV28 with TRBJ2-5; D might be TRBD1 or TRBD2, each matching 5 bases. Per the germline V gene, CDR1 is MDHEN and CDR2 is SYDVKM. The CDR3 is made up of 14 amino acids. With 4 bases removed from V and 9 bases from J, the gap between germline ends came to 18 bases. CDR3 sequence: CASSWGSIGGAQYF. In nucleotides, the CDR3 is TGTGCCAGCAGTTGGGGGTCGATTGGGGGTGCCCAGTACTTC. Filled out from reference TRBV28 and TRBJ2-5, the complete variable domain reads DVKVTQSSRYLVKRTGEKVFLECVQDMDHENMFWYRQDPGLGLRLIYFSYDVKMKEKGDIPEGYSVSREKKERFSLILESASTNQTSMYLCASSWGSIGGAQYFGPGTRLLVL.

The chain couples TRBV4-1 to TRBJ2-3; D is perhaps TRBD1 or TRBD2 (5 bases each). Deletions cut 6 bases from V and 2 bases from J, with 21 bases between. Germline values: CDR1 MGHRA, CDR2 YSYEKL. The CDR3 length is 17 residues. The CDR3 nucleotides are TGCGCCAGCAGGAAAACCAGAACGGGGACCATCACAGATACGCAGTATTTT. Residues: CASRKTRTGTITDTQYF.

The chain links TRBV5-1 to TRBJ1-2; 10 nucleotides agree with TRBD1. The V gene's germline CDR1 is SGHRS and CDR2 YFSETQ. J gave up 3 bases and V 3 bases, and 14 bases lay outside the gene matches. The CDR3 runs to 18 residues. This chain's CDR3 is CASSSRKPGTGEYYGYTF. DNA for the CDR3: TGCGCCAGCAGCTCAAGAAAACCCGGGACAGGGGAGTACTATGGCTACACCTTC.

The chain uses TRBV29-1 and TRBJ2-1; 11 positions agree with TRBD2. Unmatched junction bases numbered 9, after V lost 5 bases and J lost 3 bases. The CDR3 has 16 residues. Germline assignment: CDR1 SQVTM and CDR2 ANQGSEA. Here the CDR3 DNA reads TGCAGCGTTCCCGGGTTAGCGGGAGGGTTCTACAATGAGCAGTTCTTC. Translated, it gives CSVPGLAGGFYNEQFF.

This sequence joins TRBV15 and TRBJ2-7; possible D gene TRBD1, 5 bases. With 5 bases removed from V and 5 bases from J, the gap between germline ends came to 22 bases. The CDR3 totals 16 residues. Germline V gene sequence: CDR1 LNHNV, CDR2 YYDKDF (reference sequence). The CDR3 sequence: CATSPRPWTSPHEQYF. In nucleotides, the CDR3 is TGTGCCACCAGCCCCCGGCCGTGGACAAGCCCCCACGAGCAGTACTTC.

The genes are TRBV5-1 and TRBJ2-3; tentatively, D is TRBD1 (6 bases). CDR1 and CDR2 from the germline V gene are SGHRS and YFSETQ. The CDR3 extends over 15 amino acids. Trimming took 6 bases from V and 0 from J, leaving 14 bases between them. CDR3 protein: CASTQQGMSTDTQYF. The DNA for the CDR3 is TGCGCCAGCACCCAACAGGGAATGAGCACAGATACGCAGTATTTT. The entire variable domain, with the rest obtained from reference TRBV5-1 and TRBJ2-3, is as follows: KAGVTQTPRYLIKTRGQQVTLSCSPISGHRSVSWYQQTPGQGLQFLFEYFSETQRNKGNFPGRFSGRQFSNSRSEMNVSTLELGDSALYLCASTQQGMSTDTQYFGPGTRLTVL.

The CDR3 is CASSPRQGAGKLFF. CDR3 coding DNA: TGTGCCAGCTCACCCCGACAGGGTGCTGGAAAACTGTTTTTT. This chain uses TRBV18 with TRBJ1-4; 7 bases align to TRBD1. Germline assignment: CDR1 KGHSH and CDR2 LQKENI. CDR3 size: 14 residues. The V segment lost 3 bases and the J segment 10 bases; nucleotides outside the gene matches: 8.

The chain recombines TRBV2 with TRBJ2-1, with 8 bases lining up with TRBD2. After removal of 3 bases from V and 9 bases from J, the junction contained 10 bases not matched to a gene. The V gene's germline CDR1 is SNHLY and CDR2 FYNNEI. CDR3 length: 15 residues. The CDR3 DNA reads TGTGCCAGCAGTGAGGGGGGAGCGGGAGACGCTGAGCAGTTCTTC. It translates to CASSEGGAGDAEQFF.

The chain uses TRBV11-1 and TRBJ2-1, with D possibly matching TRBD1 (5 bases). The CDR3 is 16 amino acids. V gave up 7 bases and J gave up 1 base, with 17 bases separating them. The germline CDR1 and CDR2 sequences are SGHAT and FQDESV (reference sequence). CDR3 coding DNA: TGTGCCAGCAACAGCTTAGGGGTAGGGTCCTACAATGAGCAGTTCTTC. Its protein product is CASNSLGVGSYNEQFF.